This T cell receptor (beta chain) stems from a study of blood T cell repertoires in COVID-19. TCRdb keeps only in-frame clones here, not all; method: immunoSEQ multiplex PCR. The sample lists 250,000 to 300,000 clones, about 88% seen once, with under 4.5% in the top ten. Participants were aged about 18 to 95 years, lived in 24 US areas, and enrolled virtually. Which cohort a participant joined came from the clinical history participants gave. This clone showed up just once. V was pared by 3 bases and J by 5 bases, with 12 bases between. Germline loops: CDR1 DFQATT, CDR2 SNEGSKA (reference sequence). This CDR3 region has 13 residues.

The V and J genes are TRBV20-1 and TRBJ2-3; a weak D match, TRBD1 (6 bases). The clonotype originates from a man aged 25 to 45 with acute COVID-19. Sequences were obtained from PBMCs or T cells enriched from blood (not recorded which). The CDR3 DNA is TGCAGTGCTAGTGGTAGGGGGAGAGATACGCAGTATTTT. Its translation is CSASGRGRDTQYF.